This T cell receptor (beta chain) was retrieved from a study of identical twins. This CDR3 has 14 amino acids. In germline, CDR1 is SGHRS, CDR2 YFSETQ. The V end lost 4 bases, the J end lost 3 bases, and 14 bases lay between the germline ends. A universal primer site was incorporated via template switching, and the cDNA contained unique molecular identifiers. TCRdb re-analysed the 5' RACE reads in MiXCR, keeping a single row per CDR3 protein. This sample has around 250,000 distinct CDR3 sequences, with approximately 12% found just once. These data also formed part of another study, on yellow fever vaccine responses in identical twins.

The chain couples TRBV5-1 to TRBJ2-7; a possible D gene is TRBD1 (5 bases). Sequenced sample: memory (CD45RO+) T cells sorted from blood. This receptor was obtained from a woman under 30 in good health. CDR3 DNA: TGCGCCAGCAGCGCTACAGGCATCCGCTACGAGCAGTACTTC. Residues: CASSATGIRYEQYF. The entire variable domain, with the rest obtained from reference TRBV5-1 and TRBJ2-7, is as follows: KAGVTQTPRYLIKTRGQQVTLSCSPISGHRSVSWYQQTPGQGLQFLFEYFSETQRNKGNFPGRFSGRQFSNSRSEMNVSTLELGDSALYLCASSATGIRYEQYFGPGTRLTVT.